This entry concerns a single T cell receptor beta chain. What it binds is not known. PCR amplification relied on 60 Vbeta primers (plus 13 Jbeta primers). TCRdb's table, derived via immunoSEQ multiplex PCR, lists solely in-frame clones and lacks some. The repertoire consists of under 75,000 clones, with about 74% occurring once and the leading ten covering 10% to 12%. Germline V lookup: CDR1 SGHTA, CDR2 FQGNSA. The V end lost 2 bases, the J end lost 2 bases, and 10 bases lay between the germline ends. This CDR3 has 14 amino acids. The data were obtained in a study of cytomegalovirus exposure and HLA in healthy donors. Broader study findings: In an earlier analysis, productive rearrangement rates for most beta V segments clustered near 87% or 30%.

Specimen: PBMCs. The gene calls are TRBV7-2 and TRBJ2-7; perhaps TRBD2 as D (6 bases). The TCR sequence derives from a human donor in good health. The CDR3 region is CASSLHRTTYEQYF. CDR3 DNA: TGTGCCAGCAGCTTACACAGGACTACCTACGAGCAGTACTTC.